This TCR beta chain was sequenced during a study of spatial heterogeneity in lung cancer. Whole-study context: More than nine raw reads, on average, carried each unique TCR and UMI combination.

This clonotype occurred a few times. Noted time point: blood at routine non-recurrence follow-up after resection. Whole RNA obtained from tumor, nontumor lung or frozen PBMC underwent sequencing without sorting. TCR cDNA molecules each had a unique molecular identifier. TCRdb re-called the 5' RACE reads with MiXCR, one entry per CDR3 protein. The sample comprises tens of thousands of distinct CDR3 sequences, roughly 5.5% of which are singletons, and 20% to 25% rests with the top ten. The TCR originated in a male donor with early-stage non-small cell lung cancer. The sequenced sample was PBMCs, obtained at follow-up.

The CDR3 nucleotides are TGTGCCAGCAGCTTAGGGGGGGCCAAAAACATTCAGTACTTC. Protein product: CASSLGGAKNIQYF. The V and J genes are TRBV7-9 and TRBJ2-4; tentatively, D is TRBD1 or TRBD2 (5 bases each). Trimming took off 1 base at V and 1 base at J, with 5 bases between the two ends. This CDR3 has 14 residues. Germline loops: CDR1 SEHNR, CDR2 FQNEAQ (reference sequence).